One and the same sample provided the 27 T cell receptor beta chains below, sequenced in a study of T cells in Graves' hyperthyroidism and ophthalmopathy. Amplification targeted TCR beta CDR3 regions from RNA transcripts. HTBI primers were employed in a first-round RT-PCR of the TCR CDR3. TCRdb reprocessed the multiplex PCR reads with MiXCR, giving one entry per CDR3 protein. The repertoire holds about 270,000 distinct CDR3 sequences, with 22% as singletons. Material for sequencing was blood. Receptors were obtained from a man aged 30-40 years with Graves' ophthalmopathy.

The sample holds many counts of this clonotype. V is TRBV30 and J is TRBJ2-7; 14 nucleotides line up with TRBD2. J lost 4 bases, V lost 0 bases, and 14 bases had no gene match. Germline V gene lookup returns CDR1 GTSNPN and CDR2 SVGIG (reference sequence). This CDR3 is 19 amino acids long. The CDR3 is CAWSVSRTSGRTNPYEQYF. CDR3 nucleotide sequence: TGTGCCTGGAGTGTATCCAGGACTAGCGGGAGGACCAACCCGTACGAGCAGTACTTC.

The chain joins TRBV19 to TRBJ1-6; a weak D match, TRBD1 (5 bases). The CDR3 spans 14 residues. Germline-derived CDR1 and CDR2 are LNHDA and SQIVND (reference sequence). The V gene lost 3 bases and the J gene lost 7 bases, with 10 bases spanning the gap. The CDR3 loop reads CASSIGTRNSPLHF. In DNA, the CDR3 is TGTGCCAGTAGTATCGGGACGCGGAATTCACCCCTCCACTTT. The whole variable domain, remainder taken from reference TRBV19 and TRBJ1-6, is DGGITQSPKYLFRKEGQNVTLSCEQNLNHDAMYWYRQDPGQGLRLIYYSQIVNDFQKGDIAEGYSVSREKKESFPLTVTSAQKNPTAFYLCASSIGTRNSPLHFGNGTRLTVT.

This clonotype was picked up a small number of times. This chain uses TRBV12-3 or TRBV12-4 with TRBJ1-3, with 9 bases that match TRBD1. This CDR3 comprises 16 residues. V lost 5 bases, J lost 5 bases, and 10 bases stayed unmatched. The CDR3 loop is CASSPRTGTGRNTIYF. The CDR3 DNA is TGTGCCAGCAGTCCAAGAACCGGGACAGGGCGAAACACCATATATTTT.

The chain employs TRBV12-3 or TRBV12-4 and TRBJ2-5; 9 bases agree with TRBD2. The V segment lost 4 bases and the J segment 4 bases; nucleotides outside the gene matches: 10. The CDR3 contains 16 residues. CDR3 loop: CASSWLAGVLRETQYF. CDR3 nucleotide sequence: TGTGCCAGCAGTTGGTTAGCGGGAGTGCTTCGAGAGACCCAGTACTTC.

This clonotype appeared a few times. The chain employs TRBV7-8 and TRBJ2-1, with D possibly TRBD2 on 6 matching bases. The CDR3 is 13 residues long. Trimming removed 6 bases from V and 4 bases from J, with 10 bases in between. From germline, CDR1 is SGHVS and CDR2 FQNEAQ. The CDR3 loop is CASRPGLYNEQFF. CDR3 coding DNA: TGTGCCAGCAGACCGGGACTTTACAATGAGCAGTTCTTC.

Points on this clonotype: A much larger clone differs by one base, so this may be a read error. Here the CDR3 reads CASSPRTGLAYSEQFF. As DNA, the CDR3 is TGTGCCAGCAGTCCCAGGACTGGGCTGGCCTACAGTGAGCAGTTCTTC. This chain joins TRBV6-2 or TRBV6-3 and TRBJ2-1; TRBD2 is a possible D gene (5 bases). Germline assignment: CDR1 MNHEY and CDR2 SVGEGT. The CDR3 has 16 residues.

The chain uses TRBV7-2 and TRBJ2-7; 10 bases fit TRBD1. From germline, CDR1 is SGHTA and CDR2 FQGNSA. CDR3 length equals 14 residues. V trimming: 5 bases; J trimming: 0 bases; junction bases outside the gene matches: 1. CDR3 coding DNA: TGTGCCAGCAGCGACAGGGGGCTCTCCTACGAGCAGTACTTC. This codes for CASSDRGLSYEQYF.

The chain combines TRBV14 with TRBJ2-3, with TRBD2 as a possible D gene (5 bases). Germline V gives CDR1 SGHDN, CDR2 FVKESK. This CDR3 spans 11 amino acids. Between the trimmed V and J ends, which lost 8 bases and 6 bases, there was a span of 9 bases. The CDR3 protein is CASGSYDTQYF. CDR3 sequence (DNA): TGTGCCAGCGGGAGTTACGATACGCAGTATTTT.

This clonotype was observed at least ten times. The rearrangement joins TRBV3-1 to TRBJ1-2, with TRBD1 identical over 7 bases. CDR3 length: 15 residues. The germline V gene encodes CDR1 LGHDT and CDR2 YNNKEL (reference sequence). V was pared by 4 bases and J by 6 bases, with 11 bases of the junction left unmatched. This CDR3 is CASSRLAGTANGYTF. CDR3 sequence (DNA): TGTGCCAGCAGCCGACTGGCCGGGACAGCAAATGGCTACACCTTC.

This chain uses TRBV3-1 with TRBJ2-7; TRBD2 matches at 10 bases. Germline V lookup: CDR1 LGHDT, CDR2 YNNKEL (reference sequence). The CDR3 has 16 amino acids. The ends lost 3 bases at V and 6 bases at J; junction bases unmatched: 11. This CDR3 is CASSQIRTSGRVEQYF. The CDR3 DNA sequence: TGTGCCAGCAGCCAGATCAGGACTAGCGGAAGGGTCGAGCAGTACTTC.

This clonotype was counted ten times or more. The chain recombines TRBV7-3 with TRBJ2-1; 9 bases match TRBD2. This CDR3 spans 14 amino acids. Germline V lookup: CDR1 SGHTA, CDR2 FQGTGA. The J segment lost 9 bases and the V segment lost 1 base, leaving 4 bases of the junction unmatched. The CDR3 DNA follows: TGTGCCAGCAGCTTAAGGCGGGAGGGTACTGAGCAGTTCTTC. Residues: CASSLRREGTEQFF.

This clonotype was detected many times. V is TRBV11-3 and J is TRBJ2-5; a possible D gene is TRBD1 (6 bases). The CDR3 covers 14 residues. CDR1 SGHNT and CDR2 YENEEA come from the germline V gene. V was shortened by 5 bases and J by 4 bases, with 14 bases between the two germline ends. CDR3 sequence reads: CASSVQGNGETQYF. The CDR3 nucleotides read TGTGCCAGCAGCGTTCAGGGGAATGGAGAGACCCAGTACTTC.

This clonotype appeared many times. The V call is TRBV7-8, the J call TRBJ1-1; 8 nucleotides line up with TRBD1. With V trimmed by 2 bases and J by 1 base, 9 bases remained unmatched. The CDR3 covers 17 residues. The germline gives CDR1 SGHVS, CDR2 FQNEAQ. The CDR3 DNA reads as TGTGCCAGCAGCTTAACTCCTCGACAGGGGACGAACACTGAAGCTTTCTTT. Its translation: CASSLTPRQGTNTEAFF.

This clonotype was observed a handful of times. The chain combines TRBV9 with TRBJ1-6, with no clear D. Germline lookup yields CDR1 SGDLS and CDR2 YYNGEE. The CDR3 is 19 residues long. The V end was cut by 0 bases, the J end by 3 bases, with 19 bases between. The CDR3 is CASSVAPESILGYNSPLHF. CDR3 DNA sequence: TGTGCCAGCAGCGTAGCCCCCGAATCGATCCTGGGCTATAATTCACCCCTCCACTTT. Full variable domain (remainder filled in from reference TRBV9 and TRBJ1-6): DSGVTQTPKHLITATGQRVTLRCSPRSGDLSVYWYQQSLDQGLQFLIQYYNGEERAKGNILERFSAQQFPDLHSELNLSSLELGDSALYFCASSVAPESILGYNSPLHFGNGTRLTVT.

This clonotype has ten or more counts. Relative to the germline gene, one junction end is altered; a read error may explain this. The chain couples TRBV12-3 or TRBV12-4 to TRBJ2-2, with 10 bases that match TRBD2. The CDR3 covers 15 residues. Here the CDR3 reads CASSLAGANTGELFF. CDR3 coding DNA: TGTGCCAGCAGTCTAGCGGGAGCGAACACCGGGGAGCTGTTTTTT.

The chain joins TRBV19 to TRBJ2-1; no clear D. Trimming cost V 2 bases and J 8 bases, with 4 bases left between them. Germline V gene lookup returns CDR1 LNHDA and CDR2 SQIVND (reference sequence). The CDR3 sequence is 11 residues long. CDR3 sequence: CASSIMDEQFF. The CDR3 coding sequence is TGTGCCAGTAGTATAATGGATGAGCAGTTCTTC. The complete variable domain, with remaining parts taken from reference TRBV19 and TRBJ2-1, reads DGGITQSPKYLFRKEGQNVTLSCEQNLNHDAMYWYRQDPGQGLRLIYYSQIVNDFQKGDIAEGYSVSREKKESFPLTVTSAQKNPTAFYLCASSIMDEQFFGPGTRLTVL.

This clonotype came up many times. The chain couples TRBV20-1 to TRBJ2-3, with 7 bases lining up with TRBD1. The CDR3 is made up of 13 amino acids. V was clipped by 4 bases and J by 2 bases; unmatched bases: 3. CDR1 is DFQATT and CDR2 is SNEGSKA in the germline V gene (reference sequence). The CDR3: CSAKGANTDTQYF. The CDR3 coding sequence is TGCAGTGCTAAGGGGGCAAACACAGATACGCAGTATTTT.

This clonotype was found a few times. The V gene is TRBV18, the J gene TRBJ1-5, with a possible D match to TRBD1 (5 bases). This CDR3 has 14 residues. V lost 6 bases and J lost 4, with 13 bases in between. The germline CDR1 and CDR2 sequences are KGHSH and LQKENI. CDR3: CASSAGTRNQPQHF. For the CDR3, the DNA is TGTGCCAGCTCGGCCGGGACCCGAAATCAGCCCCAGCATTTT.

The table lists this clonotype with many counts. The CDR3 DNA is TGCAGTGCTAGGGGGGCTAGCGGGAGGGCTCGCGAGCAGTACTTC. This codes for CSARGASGRAREQYF. The V and J genes are TRBV20-1 and TRBJ2-7; 12 nucleotides line up with TRBD2. Germline assignment: CDR1 DFQATT and CDR2 SNEGSKA (reference sequence). CDR3 length: 15 amino acids. Trimming at V came to 3 bases and at J to 6 bases, leaving 9 bases not matched to a gene.

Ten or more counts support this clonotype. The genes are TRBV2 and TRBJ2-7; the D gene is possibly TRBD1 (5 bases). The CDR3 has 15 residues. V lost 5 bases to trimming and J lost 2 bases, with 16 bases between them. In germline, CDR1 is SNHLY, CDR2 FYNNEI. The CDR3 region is CASSLQGDQAYEQYF. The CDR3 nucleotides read TGTGCCAGCAGTCTTCAGGGTGATCAAGCCTACGAGCAGTACTTC.

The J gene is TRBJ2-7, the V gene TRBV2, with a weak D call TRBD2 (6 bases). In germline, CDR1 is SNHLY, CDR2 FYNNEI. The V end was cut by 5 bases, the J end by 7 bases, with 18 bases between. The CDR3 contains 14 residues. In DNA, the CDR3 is TGTGCCAGCAGTCTGTCCGTCGGGGCGGGGGAGCAGTACTTC. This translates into CASSLSVGAGEQYF.

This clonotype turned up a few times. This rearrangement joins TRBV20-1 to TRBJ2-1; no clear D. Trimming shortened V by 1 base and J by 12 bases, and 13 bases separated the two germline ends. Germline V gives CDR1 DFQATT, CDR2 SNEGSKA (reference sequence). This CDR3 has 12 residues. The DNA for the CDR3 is TGCAGTGCTAGAGTTGGCTCGATGGTGCAGTTCTTC. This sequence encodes CSARVGSMVQFF.

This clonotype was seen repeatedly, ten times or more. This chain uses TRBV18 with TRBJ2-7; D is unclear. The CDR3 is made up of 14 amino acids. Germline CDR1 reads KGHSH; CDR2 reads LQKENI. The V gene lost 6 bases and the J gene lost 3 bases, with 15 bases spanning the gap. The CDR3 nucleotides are TGTGCCAGCTCGCTGGATACTACCTTCTACGAGCAGTACTTC. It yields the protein CASSLDTTFYEQYF.

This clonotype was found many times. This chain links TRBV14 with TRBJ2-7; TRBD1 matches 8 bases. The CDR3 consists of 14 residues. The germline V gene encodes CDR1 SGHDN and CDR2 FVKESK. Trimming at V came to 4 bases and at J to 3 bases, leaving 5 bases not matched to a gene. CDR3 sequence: CASSRRTGNYEQYF. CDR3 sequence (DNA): TGTGCCAGCAGCCGTCGGACAGGGAACTACGAGCAGTACTTC.

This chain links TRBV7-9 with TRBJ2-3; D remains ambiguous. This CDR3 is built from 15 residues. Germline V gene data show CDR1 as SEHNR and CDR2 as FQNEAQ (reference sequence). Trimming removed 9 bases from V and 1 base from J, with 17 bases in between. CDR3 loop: CASSIGPPRTDTQYF. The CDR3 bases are TGTGCCAGTTCCATCGGTCCCCCGCGCACAGATACGCAGTATTTT.

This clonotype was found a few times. CDR3 sequence reads: CASGVPDNEQFF. CDR3 DNA: TGTGCTAGTGGTGTGCCCGACAATGAGCAGTTCTTC. The V call is TRBV12-5, the J call TRBJ2-1; no clear D gene. Trimming removed 5 bases from V and 5 bases from J, with 7 bases in between. The CDR3 is made up of 12 amino acids. Germline V gene sequence: CDR1 LGHNT, CDR2 FRNRAP. The full variable domain, with the rest looked up from reference TRBV12-5 and TRBJ2-1, is DARVTQTPRHKVTEMGQEVTMRCQPILGHNTVFWYRQTMMQGLELLAYFRNRAPLDDSGMPKDRFSAEMPDATLATLKIQPSEPRDSAVYFCASGVPDNEQFFGPGTRLTVL.

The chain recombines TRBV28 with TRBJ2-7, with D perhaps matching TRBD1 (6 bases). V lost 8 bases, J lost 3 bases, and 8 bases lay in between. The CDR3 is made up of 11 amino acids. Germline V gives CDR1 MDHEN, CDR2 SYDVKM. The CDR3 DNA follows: TGTGCCAGCGGGGGCGTCTACGAGCAGTACTTC. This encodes CASGGVYEQYF.